This passage covers 25 T cell receptor beta chains from one sample sequenced in a study of early T cells in non-severe SARS-CoV-2 infection. TCRdb re-derived calls from the 5' RACE reads in MiXCR, one entry per CDR3 protein. The sample contains tens of thousands of distinct CDR3 sequences, around 4% of which appear only once. The sample comprised whole blood. These receptors all come from an adult who was a healthcare worker with PCR-confirmed SARS-CoV-2 infection or an uninfected control (not recorded which).

This clonotype is medium-sized (0.01 to 0.1%) by share. The chain joins TRBV7-2 to TRBJ2-7, with 10 bases aligning to TRBD1. CDR3 length: 15 amino acids. V gave up 4 bases and J gave up 3 bases; unmatched junction bases: 6. Germline loops: CDR1 SGHTA, CDR2 FQGNSA. This CDR3 is CASSSPTGGHYEQYF. The DNA for the CDR3 is TGTGCCAGCAGCTCCCCGACAGGGGGCCACTACGAGCAGTACTTC.

In its sample, this clonotype was seen many times. The chain couples TRBV12-3 or TRBV12-4 to TRBJ1-2; a weak D match, TRBD1 (6 bases). The ends were cut back, 6 bases at V and 8 bases at J, with 19 bases in the middle. This CDR3 is built from 14 residues. The CDR3 bases are TGTGCCAGCAGAACCACCCGTAGGGGGGAAGGCTACACCTTC. This sequence encodes CASRTTRRGEGYTF.

This clonotype was counted ten times or more. The CDR3 reads CASSLSGTNNEQFF. In DNA, the CDR3 is TGTGCCAGCAGCTTGTCTGGGACCAACAATGAGCAGTTCTTC. The chain joins TRBV7-2 to TRBJ2-1; D is perhaps TRBD1 or TRBD2 (5 bases each). This CDR3 has 14 residues. Germline CDR1 is SGHTA and CDR2 is FQGNSA. The germline V and J ends were trimmed by 3 bases and 5 bases, with 11 bases remaining between them. The variable domain in full, completed from reference TRBV7-2 and TRBJ2-1, reads GAGVSQSPSNKVTEKGKDVELRCDPISGHTALYWYRQSLGQGLEFLIYFQGNSAPDKSGLPSDRFSAERTGGSVSTLTIQRTQQEDSAVYLCASSLSGTNNEQFFGPGTRLTVL.

This clonotype has a count of ten or more. The rearrangement joins TRBV3-1 to TRBJ2-1, with D tentatively TRBD2 (6 bases). This CDR3 region has 15 residues. CDR1 is LGHDT, CDR2 YNNKEL, per germline (reference sequence). Trimming took off 7 bases at V and 2 bases at J, with 15 bases between the two ends. Here the CDR3 DNA reads TGTGCCAGCACCTACCTCGGCGGGACCTACAATGAGCAGTTCTTC. Protein: CASTYLGGTYNEQFF.

The V gene is TRBV18, the J gene TRBJ2-5; a possible D gene is TRBD2 (6 bases). CDR1 is KGHSH and CDR2 is LQKENI in the germline V gene. This CDR3 comprises 14 residues. V was cut by 3 bases and J by 5 bases, with 13 bases left in between. The CDR3 bases are TGTGCCAGCTCACCCTCGGAGGGGCTGGAGACCCAGTACTTC. It specifies CASSPSEGLETQYF.

The chain couples TRBV13 to TRBJ2-1; TRBD1 matches 8 bases. Germline-derived CDR1 and CDR2 are PRHDT and FYEKMQ (reference sequence). This CDR3 spans 16 amino acids. Trimming cost V 2 bases and J 3 bases; bases outside gene matches: 6. The CDR3, as DNA: TGTGCCAGCAGCTTATCTCTGGGACAGGTCTACAATGAGCAGTTCTTC. This codes for CASSLSLGQVYNEQFF.

In its sample, this clonotype was seen many times. V is TRBV4-1 and J is TRBJ2-7; a weak D match, TRBD2 (7 bases). The ends were cut back, 1 base at V and 3 bases at J, with 16 bases in the middle. This CDR3 contains 16 residues. CDR1 is MGHRA and CDR2 is YSYEKL in the germline V gene. In nucleotides, the CDR3 is TGCGCCAGCAGCCAAGCCTGGGGGGCGGGGGACTACGAGCAGTACTTC. Translation: CASSQAWGAGDYEQYF.

This clonotype was seen repeatedly, ten times or more. This chain uses TRBV5-5 with TRBJ1-5; D might be TRBD1 (6 bases). Trimming cost V 3 bases and J 1 base, with 8 bases left between them. The CDR3 has 14 amino acids. Germline values: CDR1 SGHKS, CDR2 YYEKEE (reference sequence). The CDR3 region is CASSYGTSNQPQHF. The CDR3, as DNA: TGTGCCAGCAGCTACGGGACAAGCAATCAGCCCCAGCATTTT.

There are many counts of this clonotype. The chain is built from TRBV6-8 and TRBJ2-7; TRBD1 might be the D (5 bases). Per germline, CDR1 MNHGY and CDR2 SAAAGT. V lost 4 bases, J lost 2 bases, and 21 bases lay in between. CDR3 length: 17 residues. The CDR3 DNA sequence: TGTGCCAGCAGTTCCCCGGATTGGGCCAGGGCGACCTACGAGCAGTACTTC. It translates to CASSSPDWARATYEQYF.

This clonotype occurred many times. The chain has TRBV12-3 or TRBV12-4 and TRBJ2-7; no clear D gene. V shed 6 bases and J shed 7 bases, with 19 bases lying between them. This CDR3 comprises 14 residues. CDR3 protein: CASSPPESTREQYF. The CDR3 coding sequence is TGTGCCAGCAGCCCACCCGAATCCACAAGGGAGCAGTACTTC.

Many counts were recorded for this clonotype. CDR3: CASSNSNQPQHF. The CDR3 DNA reads as TGTGCCAGCAGCAATAGCAATCAGCCCCAGCATTTT. This chain links TRBV6-6 with TRBJ1-5; D is unclear. V lost 6 bases and J lost 0, with 3 bases in between. Germline CDR1 and CDR2: MNHNY and SVGAGI (reference sequence). CDR3 length: 12 amino acids.

In regard to this clonotype: This sequence is one base from a far larger clone and is likely a read error. The genes are TRBV7-6 and TRBJ2-3; D is unclear. The length of the CDR3 is 12 residues. V shed 5 bases and J shed 2 bases, with 5 bases lying between them. The germline CDR1 and CDR2 sequences are SGHVS and FNYEAQ. For the CDR3, the DNA is TGTGCCAGCAGCCTTGACACAGATACGCAGTATTTT. This encodes CASSLDTDTQYF. The full variable domain, with the rest looked up from reference TRBV7-6 and TRBJ2-3, is GAGVSQSPRYKVTKRGQDVALRCDPISGHVSLYWYRQALGQGPEFLTYFNYEAQQDKSGLPNDRFSAERPEGSISTLTIQRTEQRDSAMYRCASSLDTDTQYFGPGTRLTVL.

This clonotype appeared many times. The rearrangement links TRBV5-1 to TRBJ2-7; 7 bases line up with TRBD1. The germline gives CDR1 SGHRS, CDR2 YFSETQ. With 2 bases clipped from V and 5 bases from J, the junction kept 4 bases outside the gene matches. The CDR3 spans 13 residues. The CDR3 bases are TGCGCCAGCAGCTTCCGGACAGGTAACGAGCAGTACTTC. It specifies CASSFRTGNEQYF.

This clonotype was recorded many times. This rearrangement joins TRBV28 to TRBJ1-2; 7 nucleotides line up with TRBD1. Germline V gene data show CDR1 as MDHEN and CDR2 as SYDVKM. The CDR3 contains 15 residues. V was clipped by 4 bases and J by 5 bases; unmatched bases: 10. DNA of the CDR3: TGTGCCAGCAGTTCCCGTGGACAGGTGGGGTATGGCTACACCTTC. Translated: CASSSRGQVGYGYTF.

Many counts were recorded for this clonotype. The V and J genes are TRBV21-1 and TRBJ2-5; TRBD1 was called by the table and not checked on the DNA. TRBV21-1 is designated a pseudogene. The CDR3 is 15 residues long. CDR3 sequence (DNA): TGTGCCAGCAGCCAGATCCAGGGTCGTCAAGAGACCCAGTACTTC. Encoded protein: CASSQIQGRQETQYF.

This clonotype has more than one count but fewer than ten. The chain employs TRBV24-1 and TRBJ2-1; 7 bases line up with TRBD1. V was pared by 4 bases and J by 6 bases, with 5 bases of the junction left unmatched. The CDR3 runs 14 residues. Germline assignment: CDR1 KGHDR and CDR2 SFDVKD. The CDR3 reads CATSEYRDSNEQFF. CDR3 nucleotide sequence: TGTGCCACCAGTGAATACCGGGACAGCAATGAGCAGTTCTTC.

For this clonotype: This may be a read error, as it is one base from a much larger clone. The CDR3 region is CASSHDKAYEQYF. The DNA of the CDR3 is TGTGCCAGCAGTCATGACAAAGCCTACGAGCAGTACTTC. This rearrangement joins TRBV6-2 or TRBV6-3 to TRBJ2-7; D call uncertain. CDR1 and CDR2 from the germline V gene are MNHEY and SVGEGT. V was trimmed by 5 bases and J by 2 bases, leaving 10 bases between them. This CDR3 is built from 13 residues.

The table lists this clonotype with many counts. The chain combines TRBV7-9 with TRBJ2-7; D may be TRBD1 or TRBD2 (5 bases each). Germline V gene sequence: CDR1 SEHNR, CDR2 FQNEAQ (reference sequence). V lost 5 bases and J lost 6, with 20 bases in between. The CDR3 totals 15 residues. CDR3 nucleotide sequence: TGTGCCAGCAGCCGAACCGGGACGGGCCTCGCCGAGCAGTACTTC. Translation gives CASSRTGTGLAEQYF.

This clonotype was counted many times. The rearrangement joins TRBV19 to TRBJ2-3; TRBD2 aligns across 11 bases. The germline gives CDR1 LNHDA, CDR2 SQIVND (reference sequence). The CDR3 is made up of 15 amino acids. The ends lost 3 bases at V and 5 bases at J; junction bases unmatched: 4. CDR3 sequence (DNA): TGTGCCAGTAGTATGGGCCTAGCGGGGGGAGATACGCAGTATTTT. The encoded protein is CASSMGLAGGDTQYF.

In this sample, this clonotype turned up many times. The V and J genes are TRBV3-1 and TRBJ2-5, with 7 positions matching TRBD2. V trimming: 3 bases; J trimming: 5 bases; junction bases outside the gene matches: 6. The CDR3 runs 14 residues. Per the germline V gene, CDR1 is LGHDT and CDR2 is YNNKEL (reference sequence). CDR3 sequence reads: CASSHSGGWETQYF. The DNA for the CDR3 is TGTGCCAGCAGCCACTCGGGAGGTTGGGAGACCCAGTACTTC.

The table lists this clonotype with many counts. The J gene is TRBJ2-1, the V gene TRBV4-2; TRBD2 matches 13 bases. The CDR3 totals 16 residues. V lost 1 base to trimming and J lost 10 bases; unmatched junction nucleotides: 7. Germline V gives CDR1 LGHNA, CDR2 YNFKEQ. The CDR3 reads CASSQAPGLAGYEQFF. The CDR3 region has the DNA TGTGCCAGCAGCCAAGCCCCGGGACTAGCGGGGTACGAGCAGTTCTTC.

This clonotype was counted many times. V is TRBV5-1 and J is TRBJ2-3; 13 bases align to TRBD2. Germline V gene sequence: CDR1 SGHRS, CDR2 YFSETQ. The V segment lost 4 bases and the J segment 2 bases; nucleotides outside the gene matches: 4. The CDR3 has 16 amino acids. The CDR3 nucleotides are TGCGCCAGCAGCAAAGGACTAGCGGGAGACACAGATACGCAGTATTTT. It encodes CASSKGLAGDTDTQYF.

The V call is TRBV20-1, the J call TRBJ1-5, with D tentatively TRBD1 (5 bases). The CDR3 is made up of 15 amino acids. The germline V and J ends were trimmed by 5 bases and 3 bases, with 17 bases remaining between them. Germline V gene sequence: CDR1 DFQATT, CDR2 SNEGSKA (reference sequence). CDR3 in amino acids: CSAAPRVGPNQPQHF. CDR3 sequence (DNA): TGCAGTGCTGCCCCCAGGGTTGGTCCCAATCAGCCCCAGCATTTT.

This clonotype was seen repeatedly, ten times or more. J is TRBJ2-3 and V is TRBV6-2 or TRBV6-3; 10 bases align to TRBD2. CDR1 and CDR2 from the germline V gene are MNHEY and SVGEGT. V lost 5 bases to trimming and J lost 0 bases; unmatched junction nucleotides: 11. The CDR3 spans 18 residues. The CDR3 loop reads CASSQTSGTYLSTDTQYF. Written as DNA, the CDR3 is TGTGCCAGCAGTCAAACTAGCGGGACGTACCTTAGCACAGATACGCAGTATTTT.

Many counts were recorded for this clonotype. The J gene is TRBJ2-5, the V gene TRBV20-1, with 11 nucleotides matching TRBD2. The length of the CDR3 is 15 residues. The germline CDR1 and CDR2 sequences are DFQATT and SNEGSKA (reference sequence). Losses at the gene ends were 6 bases for V and 1 base for J; bases not matched to a gene: 7. In nucleotides, the CDR3 is TGCAGTGCAAGTCCTAGCGGGGGGTCCCAAGAGACCCAGTACTTC. Its translation is CSASPSGGSQETQYF.